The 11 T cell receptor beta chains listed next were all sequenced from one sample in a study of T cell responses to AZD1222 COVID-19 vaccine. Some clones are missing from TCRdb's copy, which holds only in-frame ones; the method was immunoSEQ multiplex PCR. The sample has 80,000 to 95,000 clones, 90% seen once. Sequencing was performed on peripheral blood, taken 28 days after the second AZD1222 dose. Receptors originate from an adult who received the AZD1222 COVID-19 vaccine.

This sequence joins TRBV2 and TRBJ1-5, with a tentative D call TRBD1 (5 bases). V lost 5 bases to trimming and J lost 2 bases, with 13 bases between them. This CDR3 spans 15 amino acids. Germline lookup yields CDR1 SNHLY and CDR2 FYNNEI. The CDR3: CASSYVGEGNQPQHF. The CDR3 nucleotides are TGTGCCAGCAGTTACGTAGGGGAGGGCAATCAGCCCCAGCATTTT.

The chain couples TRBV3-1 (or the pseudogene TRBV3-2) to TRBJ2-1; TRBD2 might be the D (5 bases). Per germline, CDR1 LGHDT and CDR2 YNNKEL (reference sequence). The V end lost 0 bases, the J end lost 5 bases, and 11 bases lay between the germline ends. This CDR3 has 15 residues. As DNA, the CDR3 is TGTGCCAGCAGCCAAGAATTAAGGGAGAACAATGAGCAGTTCTTC. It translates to CASSQELRENNEQFF.

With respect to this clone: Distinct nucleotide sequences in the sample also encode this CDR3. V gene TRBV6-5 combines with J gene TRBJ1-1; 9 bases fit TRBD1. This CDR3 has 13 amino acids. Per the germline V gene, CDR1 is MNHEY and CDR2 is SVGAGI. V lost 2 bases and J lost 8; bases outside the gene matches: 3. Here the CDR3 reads CASSYPGTGEAFF. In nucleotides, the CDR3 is TGTGCCAGCAGTTACCCCGGGACAGGGGAAGCTTTCTTT.

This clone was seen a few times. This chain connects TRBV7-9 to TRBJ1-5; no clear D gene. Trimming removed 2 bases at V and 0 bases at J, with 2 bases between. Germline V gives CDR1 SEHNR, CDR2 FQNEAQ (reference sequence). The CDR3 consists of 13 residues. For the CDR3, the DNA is TGTGCCAGCAGCTTAACTAGCAATCAGCCCCAGCATTTT. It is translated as CASSLTSNQPQHF.

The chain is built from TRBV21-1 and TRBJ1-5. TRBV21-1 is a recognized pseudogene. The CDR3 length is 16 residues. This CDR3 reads CASSKFIGNSNQPQHF. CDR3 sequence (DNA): TGTGCCAGCAGCAAATTTATAGGCAATAGCAATCAGCCCCAGCATTTT.

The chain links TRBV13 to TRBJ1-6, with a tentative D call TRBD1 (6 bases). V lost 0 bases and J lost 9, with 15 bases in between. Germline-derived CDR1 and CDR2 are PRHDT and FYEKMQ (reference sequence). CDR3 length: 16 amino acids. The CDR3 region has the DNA TGTGCCAGCAGCTTAGGCTTCAGGGGACCGCCTTCACCCCTCCACTTT. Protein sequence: CASSLGFRGPPSPLHF.

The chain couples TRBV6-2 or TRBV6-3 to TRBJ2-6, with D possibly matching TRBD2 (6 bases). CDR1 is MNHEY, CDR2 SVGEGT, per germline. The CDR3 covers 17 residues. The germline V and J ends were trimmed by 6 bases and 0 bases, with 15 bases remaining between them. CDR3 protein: CASSRDFTLSGANVLTF. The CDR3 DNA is TGTGCCAGCAGCCGGGACTTTACTCTCTCTGGGGCCAACGTCCTGACTTTC.

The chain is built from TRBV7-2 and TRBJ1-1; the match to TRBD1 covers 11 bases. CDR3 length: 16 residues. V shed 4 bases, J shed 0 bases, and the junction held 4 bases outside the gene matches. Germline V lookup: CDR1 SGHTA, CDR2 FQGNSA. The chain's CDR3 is CASSSGTGGMNTEAFF. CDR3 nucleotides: TGTGCCAGCAGCTCCGGGACAGGGGGGATGAACACTGAAGCTTTCTTT.

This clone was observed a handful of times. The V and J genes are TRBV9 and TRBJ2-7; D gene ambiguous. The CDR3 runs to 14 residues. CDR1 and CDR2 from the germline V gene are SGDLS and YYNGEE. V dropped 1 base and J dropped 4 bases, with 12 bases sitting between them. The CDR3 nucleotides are TGTGCCAGCAGCGTAAGGGTAGGTGCGTACGAGCAGTACTTC. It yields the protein CASSVRVGAYEQYF.

The CDR3 nucleotides read TGTGCCAGCAGCTTGGGTCCCAGGGGACTAGCGGAACAAGAGACCCAGTACTTC. Amino acid sequence: CASSLGPRGLAEQETQYF. The genes are TRBV7-2 and TRBJ2-5, with TRBD2 matching 11 bases. Germline trimming cut 3 bases from V and 2 bases from J; bases unmatched to any gene: 11. The CDR3 contains 18 residues. Germline V lookup: CDR1 SGHTA, CDR2 FQGNSA. Full variable domain (rest looked up from reference TRBV7-2 and TRBJ2-5): GAGVSQSPSNKVTEKGKDVELRCDPISGHTALYWYRQSLGQGLEFLIYFQGNSAPDKSGLPSDRFSAERTGGSVSTLTIQRTQQEDSAVYLCASSLGPRGLAEQETQYFGPGTRLLVL.

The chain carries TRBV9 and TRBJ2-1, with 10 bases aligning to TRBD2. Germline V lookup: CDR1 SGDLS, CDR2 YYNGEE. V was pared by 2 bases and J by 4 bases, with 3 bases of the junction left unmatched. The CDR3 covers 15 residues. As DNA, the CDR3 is TGTGCCAGCAGCGTCGAACTAGCGGGGTACAATGAGCAGTTCTTC. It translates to CASSVELAGYNEQFF.